The 30 T cell receptor beta chains below come from one sample, sequenced in a study of CD8 T cells in Susac syndrome. Reverse transcription of roughly 0.5 to 1 ug RNA was carried out with random hexamers. MiXCR, run by TCRdb on the immunoSEQ multiplex PCR reads, gives a single entry per CDR3 protein. The data contain 150,000 to 200,000 distinct CDR3 sequences, about 94% of them singletons. The sample comprised CD4+ T cells from PBMCs. The receptors here all came from a human donor with Susac syndrome.

The V and J genes are TRBV9 and TRBJ2-7; no firm D call. V lost 0 bases and J 2 bases, leaving 12 bases between the germline ends. CDR3 length: 15 residues. Germline CDR1 and CDR2: SGDLS and YYNGEE. The CDR3 region is CASSVATGLAYEQYF. Written as DNA, the CDR3 is TGTGCCAGCAGCGTAGCTACTGGCTTAGCCTACGAGCAGTACTTC. Full variable domain (rest looked up from reference TRBV9 and TRBJ2-7): DSGVTQTPKHLITATGQRVTLRCSPRSGDLSVYWYQQSLDQGLQFLIQYYNGEERAKGNILERFSAQQFPDLHSELNLSSLELGDSALYFCASSVATGLAYEQYFGPGTRLTVT.

The V call is TRBV18, the J call TRBJ2-7, with 10 bases that match TRBD1. In germline, CDR1 is KGHSH, CDR2 LQKENI. The trim removed 4 bases at V and 7 bases at J, leaving 7 bases unmatched. The CDR3 has 14 amino acids. DNA of the CDR3: TGTGCCAGCTCACGGGGGACAGGGGAGAGGGAGCAGTACTTC. This encodes CASSRGTGEREQYF.

The V gene is TRBV19, the J gene TRBJ2-1, with TRBD1 matching over 10 bases. The length of the CDR3 is 15 residues. CDR1 is LNHDA, CDR2 SQIVND, per germline (reference sequence). V shed 7 bases and J 6 bases; nucleotides not matched to a gene: 9. The CDR3 DNA reads as TGTGCCAGTACCCAAGGGGGGACAGGGGTCAATGAGCAGTTCTTC. This encodes CASTQGGTGVNEQFF.

Only one count was recorded for this clonotype. V usage is TRBV6-6 and J usage is TRBJ2-5, with 9 bases matching TRBD2. The germline V gene encodes CDR1 MNHNY and CDR2 SVGAGI (reference sequence). This CDR3 comprises 14 residues. V gave up 5 bases and J gave up 4 bases; unmatched junction bases: 5. The CDR3 DNA reads TGTGCCAGCAGTAATAGCGGGAGAAGAGAGACCCAGTACTTC. Translated, it gives CASSNSGRRETQYF.

The CDR3 sequence: CSARASGPRSEQFF. The CDR3 DNA reads as TGCAGTGCTAGGGCTAGCGGGCCCCGAAGTGAGCAGTTCTTC. The rearrangement uses TRBV20-1 and TRBJ2-1; 8 positions agree with TRBD2. Losses at the gene ends were 3 bases for V and 9 bases for J; bases not matched to a gene: 10. The CDR3 loop spans 14 amino acids. Germline CDR1 is DFQATT and CDR2 is SNEGSKA (reference sequence).

This chain connects TRBV5-6 to TRBJ1-2, with D possibly matching TRBD1 (6 bases). V lost 5 bases, J lost 1 base, and 15 bases lay in between. This CDR3 spans 15 amino acids. Germline-derived CDR1 and CDR2 are SGHDT and YYEEEE. CDR3 coding DNA: TGTGCCAGCAGTCACAGGGTTAGGCTTAACTATGGCTACACCTTC. This encodes CASSHRVRLNYGYTF.

The chain carries TRBV7-6 and TRBJ1-2, with D maybe TRBD1 (6 bases). CDR1 SGHVS and CDR2 FNYEAQ come from the germline V gene. Trimming left V 4 bases short and J 4 bases short, with 13 bases between. This CDR3 is built from 14 residues. The CDR3 DNA is TGTGCCAGCAGCTCCCGGGGGGGGGCCTATGGCTACACCTTC. It translates to CASSSRGGAYGYTF.

V gene TRBV12-5 combines with J gene TRBJ2-3; D might be TRBD1 or TRBD2, each matching 6 bases. V was pared by 0 bases and J by 3 bases, with 19 bases between. CDR1 and CDR2 (germline): LGHNT, FRNRAP. CDR3 size: 18 residues. This chain's CDR3 is CASGLVRGQADPTDTQYF. The CDR3 DNA follows: TGTGCTAGTGGTTTGGTACGGGGGCAAGCTGATCCGACAGATACGCAGTATTTT.

The rearrangement uses TRBV4-3 and TRBJ2-2, with D tentatively TRBD2 (6 bases). The CDR3 is 16 amino acids. The V gene's germline CDR1 is LGHNA and CDR2 YSLEER. V was clipped by 4 bases and J by 2 bases, with 14 bases between them. The CDR3: CASSPSAGLNTGELFF. The CDR3, as DNA: TGCGCCAGCAGCCCGTCAGCGGGCCTAAACACCGGGGAGCTGTTTTTT.

J is TRBJ2-7 and V is TRBV4-2; TRBD1 aligns across 9 bases. CDR3 length: 16 residues. The V gene's germline CDR1 is LGHNA and CDR2 YNFKEQ. The trim removed 0 bases at V and 2 bases at J, leaving 5 bases unmatched. The DNA of the CDR3 is TGTGCCAGCAGCCAAGATCTCCGACAGGGGGCCTACGAGCAGTACTTC. This encodes CASSQDLRQGAYEQYF.

The chain uses TRBV20-1 and TRBJ2-3, with TRBD1 matching over 11 bases. The V gene's germline CDR1 is DFQATT and CDR2 SNEGSKA (reference sequence). The CDR3 totals 16 residues. With V trimmed by 0 bases and J by 4 bases, 6 bases remained unmatched. CDR3 coding DNA: TGCAGTGCTAGAGATATCGGGACAGGGGGGCCAGATACGCAGTATTTT. Amino acid sequence: CSARDIGTGGPDTQYF.

This sequence joins TRBV20-1 and TRBJ2-1, with D perhaps given as TRBD1 or TRBD2 (6 bases each). Germline loops: CDR1 DFQATT, CDR2 SNEGSKA (reference sequence). This CDR3 has 12 amino acids. Deletions cut 5 bases from V and 9 bases from J, with 14 bases between. In nucleotides, the CDR3 is TGCAGTGCTTACCTCGGGGGCGGTGAGCAGTTCTTC. Translated, it gives CSAYLGGGEQFF.

The V and J genes are TRBV20-1 and TRBJ2-3; no clear D. V was shortened by 4 bases and J by 2 bases, with 16 bases between the two germline ends. The CDR3 covers 15 residues. The V gene's germline CDR1 is DFQATT and CDR2 SNEGSKA (reference sequence). CDR3 loop: CSAMQDTVNTDTQYF. In nucleotides, the CDR3 is TGCAGTGCTATGCAAGACACAGTTAACACAGATACGCAGTATTTT.

The rearrangement links TRBV25-1 to TRBJ2-4; D possibly uses TRBD1 or TRBD2 (5 bases each). V was trimmed by 4 bases and J by 5 bases, leaving 6 bases between them. Germline V gives CDR1 MGHDK, CDR2 SYGVNS. There are 12 residues in the CDR3. The CDR3 here is CASSGDQNIQYF. The CDR3 region has the DNA TGTGCCAGCAGTGGGGACCAAAACATTCAGTACTTC.

This rearrangement joins TRBV12-3 or TRBV12-4 to TRBJ1-2; D ambiguous. Trimming took off 5 bases at V and 3 bases at J, with 22 bases between the two ends. The CDR3 sequence is 17 residues long. Written as DNA, the CDR3 is TGTGCCAGCAGTCCCGGCACGTGGACCCGCCCCCACTATGGCTACACCTTC. Translating it yields CASSPGTWTRPHYGYTF.

In this sample, this clonotype turned up once. The chain couples TRBV20-1 to TRBJ2-7; 7 bases match TRBD1. The CDR3 totals 13 residues. The germline gives CDR1 DFQATT, CDR2 SNEGSKA (reference sequence). Unmatched junction bases numbered 7, after V lost 4 bases and J lost 4 bases. The CDR3 bases are TGCAGTGCTACCCCGGACAGGACGTACGAGCAGTACTTC. Encoded protein: CSATPDRTYEQYF.

The CDR3 bases are TGTGCCAGCTCACCCACGGGTACTAGGGATGGCTACACCTTC. This translates into CASSPTGTRDGYTF. J is TRBJ1-2 and V is TRBV18; D unclear. CDR1 is KGHSH and CDR2 is LQKENI in the germline V gene. The V and J ends lost 3 bases and 6 bases respectively, with 14 bases between them. This CDR3 has 14 amino acids.

The rearrangement links TRBV28 to TRBJ1-5; D call uncertain. This CDR3 region has 13 residues. In germline, CDR1 is MDHEN, CDR2 SYDVKM. V shed 4 bases and J shed 4 bases, with 8 bases lying between them. The DNA of the CDR3 is TGTGCCAGCAGTTACCTACGGAATCAGCCCCAGCATTTT. Translation gives CASSYLRNQPQHF.

The V and J genes are TRBV9 and TRBJ2-5, with 7 bases lining up with TRBD1. J gave up 5 bases and V 2 bases, and 6 bases lay outside the gene matches. Germline CDR1 reads SGDLS; CDR2 reads YYNGEE. The CDR3 contains 14 residues. This CDR3 is CASSVGQGVETQYF. Here the CDR3 DNA reads TGTGCCAGCAGCGTTGGCCAGGGGGTCGAGACCCAGTACTTC.

The genes are TRBV5-1 and TRBJ2-1; TRBD2 matches at 9 bases. Trimming cost V 2 bases and J 8 bases; bases outside gene matches: 5. Germline V CDR1 and CDR2: SGHRS, YFSETQ. CDR3 length equals 14 residues. CDR3 nucleotides: TGCGCCAGCAGCTTAGGGACTAGCTTCGATGAGCAGTTCTTC. Translated: CASSLGTSFDEQFF.

This rearrangement joins TRBV19 to TRBJ2-1, with TRBD2 matching 13 bases. Germline V lookup: CDR1 LNHDA, CDR2 SQIVND (reference sequence). This CDR3 has 17 amino acids. After removal of 0 bases from V and 4 bases from J, the junction contained 3 bases not matched to a gene. DNA for the CDR3: TGTGCCAGTAGTATAGATCCGGGACTAGCGGGATACAATGAGCAGTTCTTC. It translates to CASSIDPGLAGYNEQFF.

The gene calls are TRBV11-2 and TRBJ2-5, with D possibly TRBD2 on 6 matching bases. The ends were cut back, 6 bases at V and 3 bases at J, with 17 bases in the middle. The CDR3 runs to 15 residues. Germline V gene data show CDR1 as SGHAT and CDR2 as FQNNGV. CDR3 loop: CASSYNGGGKETQYF. The CDR3 bases are TGTGCCAGCAGTTATAACGGGGGTGGGAAAGAGACCCAGTACTTC.

This clonotype is a singleton in its sample. The rearrangement joins TRBV20-1 to TRBJ2-2, with D maybe TRBD2 (6 bases). The CDR3 runs 13 residues. Per the germline V gene, CDR1 is DFQATT and CDR2 is SNEGSKA (reference sequence). V was shortened by 2 bases and J by 5 bases, with 9 bases between the two germline ends. For the CDR3, the DNA is TGCAGTGCTAGATCGGAGGGAACCGGGGAGCTGTTTTTT. Translating gives CSARSEGTGELFF.

CDR3 residues: CASSDLGQALAYEQYF. The CDR3 DNA reads TGTGCCAGCAGTGACCTTGGACAGGCACTTGCCTACGAGCAGTACTTC. The chain employs TRBV2 and TRBJ2-7; TRBD1 aligns across 7 bases. Germline V gene data show CDR1 as SNHLY and CDR2 as FYNNEI. The J segment lost 2 bases and the V segment lost 3 bases, leaving 10 bases of the junction unmatched. CDR3 length: 16 amino acids.

J is TRBJ1-1 and V is TRBV30, with 8 bases matching TRBD1. Germline V gene data show CDR1 as GTSNPN and CDR2 as SVGIG (reference sequence). CDR3 length: 13 residues. V shed 2 bases and J 7 bases; nucleotides not matched to a gene: 6. The CDR3 nucleotides are TGTGCCTGGAGTTTAGGGGACAGGCGTGAAGCTTTCTTT. It specifies CAWSLGDRREAFF.

The chain joins TRBV2 to TRBJ1-1; D call uncertain. This CDR3 has 11 amino acids. The V gene lost 0 bases and the J gene lost 5 bases, with 1 base spanning the gap. Germline V lookup: CDR1 SNHLY, CDR2 FYNNEI. The CDR3: CASSEATEAFF. The CDR3 DNA reads TGTGCCAGCAGTGAAGCAACTGAAGCTTTCTTT.

The chain's CDR3 is CASSWGDGAQTQYF. Here the CDR3 DNA reads TGTGCCAGCAGCTGGGGGGACGGGGCACAGACCCAGTACTTC. The chain links TRBV7-2 to TRBJ2-5, with a possible D match to TRBD2 (6 bases). There are 14 residues in the CDR3. Germline V gives CDR1 SGHTA, CDR2 FQGNSA. Trimming pared 4 bases from V and 6 bases from J, leaving 15 bases between. Full variable domain (rest looked up from reference TRBV7-2 and TRBJ2-5): GAGVSQSPSNKVTEKGKDVELRCDPISGHTALYWYRQSLGQGLEFLIYFQGNSAPDKSGLPSDRFSAERTGGSVSTLTIQRTQQEDSAVYLCASSWGDGAQTQYFGPGTRLLVL.

The CDR3 here is CASSLDRLLRQYF. The CDR3 DNA follows: TGTGCCAGCAGCTTAGATAGGCTCCTACGGCAGTACTTC. The chain employs TRBV7-2 and TRBJ2-7; no reliable D call. The CDR3 spans 13 residues. The germline gives CDR1 SGHTA, CDR2 FQGNSA. Between the trimmed V and J ends, which lost 1 base and 9 bases, there was a span of 13 bases.

This chain joins TRBV20-1 and TRBJ2-1, with 9 bases that match TRBD2. The germline V gene has CDR1 DFQATT and CDR2 SNEGSKA (reference sequence). This CDR3 region has 15 residues. V was clipped by 0 bases and J by 5 bases; unmatched bases: 5. The CDR3: CSARDPSGRHNEQFF. CDR3 nucleotide sequence: TGCAGTGCTAGAGATCCCAGCGGGAGGCACAATGAGCAGTTCTTC.

This chain links TRBV29-1 with TRBJ1-4, with D maybe TRBD1 (5 bases). CDR3 length: 14 amino acids. The germline V gene has CDR1 SQVTM and CDR2 ANQGSEA. The V end lost 4 bases, the J end lost 8 bases, and 17 bases lay between the germline ends. The CDR3 reads CSVVGDLGREKLFF. The CDR3 region has the DNA TGCAGCGTTGTAGGGGACCTGGGTAGGGAAAAACTGTTTTTT.